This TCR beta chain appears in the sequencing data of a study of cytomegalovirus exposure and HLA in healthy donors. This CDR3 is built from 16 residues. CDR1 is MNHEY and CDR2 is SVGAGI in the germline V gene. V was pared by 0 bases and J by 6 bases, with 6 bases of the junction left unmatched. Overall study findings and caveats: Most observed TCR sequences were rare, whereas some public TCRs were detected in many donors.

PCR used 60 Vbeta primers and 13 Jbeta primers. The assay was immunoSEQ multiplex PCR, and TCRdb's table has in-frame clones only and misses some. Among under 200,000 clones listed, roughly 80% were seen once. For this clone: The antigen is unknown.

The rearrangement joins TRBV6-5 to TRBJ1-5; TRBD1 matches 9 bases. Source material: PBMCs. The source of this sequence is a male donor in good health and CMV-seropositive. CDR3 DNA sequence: TGTGCCAGCAGTTACTCGAACACAGGGGGCTTTCAGCCCCAGCATTTT. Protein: CASSYSNTGGFQPQHF.